Listed below are T cell receptor beta chains from one sample, sequenced in a study of Ad26.COV2.S vaccination and SARS-CoV-2 variants. Clones were read by immunoSEQ multiplex PCR, and TCRdb kept only the in-frame ones, dropping some. The sample comprises fewer than 400,000 clones, roughly 90% of which are singletons, and around 5.5% rests with the top ten. Material: peripheral blood, obtained in a trial of Ad26.COV2.S vaccine versus placebo. These receptor sequences come from a person between 18 and 65 years old who received the Ad26.COV2.S COVID-19 vaccine or a placebo. Both conserved end residues are part of each CDR3. A row's size may be missing; if present it is once, few, many or a size class.

>few|TRBJ1-2|TRBV7-8|16
CASSPLEGGLEYGYTF
>-|TRBJ1-2|TRBV19|15
CASSIEGAGGFGYTF
>-|TRBJ1-4|TRBV11-3|14
CASSDPGQGGKLFF
>once|TRBJ2-2|TRBV10-2|17
CASRKDLGGTYTGELFF
>-|TRBJ2-2|TRBV5-1|14
CASSFLPGTGELFF
>-|TRBJ1-2|TRBV6-5|15
CASSYSIPSHYGYTF
>-|TRBJ2-1|TRBV3-1/TRBV3-2|16
CASSQGGVGPGVEQFF
>once|TRBJ1-1|TRBV5-6|14
CASSLGDLNTEAFF
>-|TRBJ1-1|TRBV6-5|14
CASSRTSMNTEAFF
>-|TRBJ2-3|TRBV7-2|14
CASSLGEAANTQYF
>-|TRBJ2-5|TRBV7-2|18
CASSGSGLAGRVQETQYF
>few|TRBJ1-5|TRBV7-9|12
CASSLEGQPQHF
>-|TRBJ2-5|TRBV11-2|15
CASSLGQGWTETQYF
>once|TRBJ1-1|TRBV18|14
CASSPTGGEFEAFF
>-|TRBJ2-1|TRBV19|15
CASSILYSSYNEQFF
>-|TRBJ1-1|TRBV9|13
CASSVELNTEAFF
>-|TRBJ2-1|TRBV6-2/TRBV6-3|15
CASSLSVYSYNEQFF
>-|TRBJ1-2|TRBV20-1|11
CSAGRDRGYTF
>-|TRBJ1-1|TRBV19|15
CASNIGGGVNTEAFF
>-|TRBJ2-1|TRBV3-1/TRBV3-2|14
CASSPPWPFNEQFF
>-|TRBJ1-6|TRBV10-3|12
CAISVGDSPLHF
>-|TRBJ2-5|TRBV6-2/TRBV6-3|11
CASSYAETQYF
>-|TRBJ1-3|TRBV29-1|13
CSVPGVVGNTIYF
>-|TRBJ1-1|TRBV6-2/TRBV6-3|11
CASSYSTEAFF
>-|TRBJ2-3|TRBV6-5|13
CASGGGPPDTQYF
>-|TRBJ1-1|TRBV11-3|14
CASSPSRVWTEAFF
>few|TRBJ2-1|TRBV13|16
CASSPPGPGQNNEQFF
>-|TRBJ2-3|TRBV19|14
CASKDRGRTDTQYF
>-|TRBJ1-4|TRBV6-2/TRBV6-3|14
CASSYWGEGEKLFF
>-|TRBJ1-2|TRBV5-8|10
CASTDYGYTF
>-|TRBJ2-3|TRBV6-5|14
CASRAGLATDTQYF
>-|TRBJ2-1|TRBV9|15
CASSVWGQGSGEQFF
>-|TRBJ2-7|TRBV28|14
CASSLIGGSYEQYF
>-|TRBJ2-3|TRBV12-3/TRBV12-4|12
CASRDRSDTQYF
>-|TRBJ1-2|TRBV5-1|13
CASSRGALDGYTF
>-|TRBJ2-7|TRBV5-1|13
CASSSAGLYEQYF
>-|TRBJ2-7|TRBV6-2/TRBV6-3|15
CASSLSPTGRHEQYF
>-|TRBJ1-6|TRBV7-9|14
CASSQRGYTSPLHF
>few|TRBJ2-2|TRBV5-1|16
CASSGWDRGLAGELFF
>-|TRBJ2-5|TRBV18|15
CASSPFDRDQETQYF
>-|TRBJ2-3|TRBV7-9|15
CASSLDGSGGDTQYF
>-|TRBJ2-3|TRBV6-5|15
CASSGLAGGADTQYF
>-|TRBJ1-4|TRBV7-6|12
CASSRGNEKLFF
>-|TRBJ1-2|TRBV5-4|14
CASSLNGQGYGYTF
>-|TRBJ1-1|TRBV19|16
CASSWGGGRPNTEAFF
>-|TRBJ2-5|TRBV3-1/TRBV3-2|13
CASSQTGGETQYF
>-|TRBJ1-5|TRBV19|13
CASSTLRGQPQHF
>-|TRBJ2-3|TRBV28|15
CASSLQGGGTDTQYF
>once|TRBJ1-4|TRBV21-1|15
CASSKFGDVNEKLFF
>-|TRBJ1-4|TRBV2|16
CASVLGVVPTNEKLFF
>once|TRBJ1-1|TRBV29-1|11
CSVQRNTEAFF
>-|TRBJ2-2|TRBV12-3/TRBV12-4|12
CASLGGTGELFF